Each of the 6 T cell receptor beta chains below was sequenced from the same sample in a study of cytomegalovirus exposure and HLA in healthy donors. Researchers ran the PCR with 60 Vbeta and 13 Jbeta primers. The assay was immunoSEQ multiplex PCR, and TCRdb's table has in-frame clones only and misses some. The sample has over 110,000 clones; more than 75% are singletons. The source material was PBMCs. These receptors were taken from a female donor in good health and CMV-seronegative.

This clone was counted a single time. This sequence joins TRBV7-8 and TRBJ2-1; 11 bases are a match to TRBD2. V lost 4 bases and J lost 6; bases outside the gene matches: 5. Per the germline V gene, CDR1 is SGHVS and CDR2 is FQNEAQ. CDR3 size: 15 residues. CDR3 in DNA: TGTGCCAGCAGCTCGACTAGCGGGGTGAGCAATGAGCAGTTCTTC. Amino acids: CASSSTSGVSNEQFF.

The CDR3 nucleotides read TGTGCCAGCAGCTTCGGGACTAGCGGTACCTACGAGCAGTACTTC. Amino acids: CASSFGTSGTYEQYF. The chain recombines TRBV13 with TRBJ2-7, with 11 nucleotides matching TRBD2. V shed 3 bases, J shed 2 bases, and the junction held 3 bases outside the gene matches. The CDR3 extends over 15 amino acids. The V gene's germline CDR1 is PRHDT and CDR2 FYEKMQ (reference sequence).

V usage is TRBV27 and J usage is TRBJ1-6; tentatively, D is TRBD1 (6 bases). The ends were cut back, 6 bases at V and 2 bases at J, with 11 bases in the middle. CDR1 is MNHEY and CDR2 is SMNVEV in the germline V gene (reference sequence). This CDR3 comprises 15 residues. Written as DNA, the CDR3 is TGTGCCAGCAGGCCACAGGGACCCTATAATTCACCCCTCCACTTT. This codes for CASRPQGPYNSPLHF.

The CDR3 loop is CASSTGGSYEQYF. As DNA, the CDR3 is TGTGCCAGCAGCACCGGGGGCTCCTACGAGCAGTACTTC. The chain couples TRBV7-9 to TRBJ2-7; perhaps TRBD2 as D (6 bases). The germline gives CDR1 SEHNR, CDR2 FQNEAQ (reference sequence). The V gene lost 5 bases and the J gene lost 0 bases, with 8 bases spanning the gap. The CDR3 is 13 residues long.

This clone has only a few counts. The DNA for the CDR3 is TGTGCCAGCAGGATGGGGCCGAACACTGAAGCTTTCTTT. Its protein product is CASRMGPNTEAFF. V gene TRBV2 combines with J gene TRBJ1-1, with a possible D match to TRBD1 (5 bases). This CDR3 has 13 residues. Germline V gene lookup returns CDR1 SNHLY and CDR2 FYNNEI. V was trimmed by 6 bases and J by 1 base, leaving 9 bases between them.

The V call is TRBV18, the J call TRBJ1-2; D call uncertain. CDR1 is KGHSH and CDR2 is LQKENI in the germline V gene. The CDR3 is made up of 15 amino acids. Trimming pared 6 bases from V and 0 bases from J, leaving 14 bases between. CDR3: CASSPGLTANYGYTF. In DNA, the CDR3 is TGTGCCAGCTCCCCGGGGTTAACCGCTAACTATGGCTACACCTTC.